This TCR beta chain was identified during a study of blood T cell repertoires in COVID-19. Study information: The study drew acute and convalescent COVID-19 samples from the United States, Italy and Spain.

Germline CDR1 GTSNPN, CDR2 SVGIG (reference sequence). The length of the CDR3 is 13 residues. With 5 bases removed from V and 2 bases from J, the gap between germline ends came to 11 bases. Original processing methods: The assay estimated nucleated cells by amplifying reference gene primers. TCRdb's table, derived via immunoSEQ multiplex PCR, lists solely in-frame clones and lacks some. V, J and clone size are those of that table, while D and trimming were read from the DNA. The sample lists 70,000 to 90,000 clones; around four fifths were seen once. Sequences were obtained from peripheral blood. The chain links TRBV30 to TRBJ2-3; a possible D gene is TRBD2 (6 bases). The clonotype originates from a human donor in a cohort sampled during active COVID-19. DNA for the CDR3: TGTGCCTGGCAGACGGGGGTCACAGATACGCAGTATTTT. This codes for CAWQTGVTDTQYF.